This T cell receptor beta chain stems from a study of post-analysis software for immune sequencing data. In the study overall: Some patients lacked subtype; others had relapsing-remitting, secondary progressive or progressive-relapsing disease. Study-wide findings and caveats: Roughly five TRBV segments, including TRBV5-6, TRBV5-1 and TRBV20-1, were more frequent in patients than controls. Normalized Chao1 diversity was significantly reduced in patients versus controls. Samples from one preparation batch, clustered by F measure, grouped strongly together.

cDNA libraries for TCR beta contained unique molecular identifiers. TCRdb independently ran MiXCR on the PCR reads; one entry per CDR3 protein. This sample has about 680,000 distinct CDR3 sequences; roughly three fifths occur once, and the top ten carry about 11%. Germline V CDR1 and CDR2: MNHEY, SMNVEV (reference sequence). The CDR3 loop spans 13 amino acids. The germline V and J ends were trimmed by 2 bases and 6 bases, with 8 bases remaining between them. About this clonotype: No antigen is known for it.

Sequenced input: blood. The clonotype originates from a girl aged 2 to 10 with multiple sclerosis. J is TRBJ2-1 and V is TRBV27, with D possibly being TRBD2 (5 bases). The CDR3 nucleotides are TGTGCCAGCAGTTTAAAAGGAGGCAATGAGCAGTTCTTC. This gives the protein CASSLKGGNEQFF.